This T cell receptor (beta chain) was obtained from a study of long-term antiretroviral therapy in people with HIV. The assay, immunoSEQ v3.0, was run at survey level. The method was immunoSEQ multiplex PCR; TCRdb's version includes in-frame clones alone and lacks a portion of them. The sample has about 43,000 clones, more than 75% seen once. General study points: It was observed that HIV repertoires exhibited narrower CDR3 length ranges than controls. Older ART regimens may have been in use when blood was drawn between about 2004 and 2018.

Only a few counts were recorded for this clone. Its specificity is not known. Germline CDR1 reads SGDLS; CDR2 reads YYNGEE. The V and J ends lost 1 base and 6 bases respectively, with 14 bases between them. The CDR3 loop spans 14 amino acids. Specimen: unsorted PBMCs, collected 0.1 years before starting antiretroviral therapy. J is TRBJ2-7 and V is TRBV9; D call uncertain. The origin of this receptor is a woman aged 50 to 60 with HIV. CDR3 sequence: CASSVRFESGEQYF. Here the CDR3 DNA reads TGTGCCAGCAGCGTAAGATTCGAGTCGGGCGAGCAGTACTTC. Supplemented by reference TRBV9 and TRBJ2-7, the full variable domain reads DSGVTQTPKHLITATGQRVTLRCSPRSGDLSVYWYQQSLDQGLQFLIQYYNGEERAKGNILERFSAQQFPDLHSELNLSSLELGDSALYFCASSVRFESGEQYFGPGTRLTVT.